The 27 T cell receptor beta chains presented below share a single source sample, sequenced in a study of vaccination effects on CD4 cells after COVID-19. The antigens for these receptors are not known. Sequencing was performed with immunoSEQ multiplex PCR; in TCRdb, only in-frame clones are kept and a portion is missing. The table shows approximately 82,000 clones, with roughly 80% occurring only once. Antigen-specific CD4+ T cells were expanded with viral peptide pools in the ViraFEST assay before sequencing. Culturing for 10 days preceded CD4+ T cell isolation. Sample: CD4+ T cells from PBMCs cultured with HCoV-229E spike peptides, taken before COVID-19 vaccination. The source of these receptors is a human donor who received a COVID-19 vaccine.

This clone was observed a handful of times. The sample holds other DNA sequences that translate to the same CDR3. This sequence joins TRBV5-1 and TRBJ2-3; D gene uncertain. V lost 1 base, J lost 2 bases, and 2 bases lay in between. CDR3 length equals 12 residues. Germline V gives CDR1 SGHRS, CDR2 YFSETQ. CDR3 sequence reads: CASSLTTDTQYF. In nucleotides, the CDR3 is TGCGCCAGCAGCTTGACCACAGATACGCAGTATTTT.

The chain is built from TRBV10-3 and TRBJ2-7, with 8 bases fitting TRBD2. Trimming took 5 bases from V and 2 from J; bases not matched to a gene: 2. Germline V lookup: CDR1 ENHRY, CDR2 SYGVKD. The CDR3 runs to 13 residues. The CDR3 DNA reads TGTGCCATCAGTCGGGGGGGAACCTACGAGCAGTACGTC. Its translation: CAISRGGTYEQYV.

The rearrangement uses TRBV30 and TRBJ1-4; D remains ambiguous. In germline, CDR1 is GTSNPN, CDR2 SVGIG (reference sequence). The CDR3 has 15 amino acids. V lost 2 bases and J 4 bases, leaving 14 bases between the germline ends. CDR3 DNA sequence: TGTGCCTGGAGTAACGACCCCAGCAGTAATGAAAAACTGTTTTTT. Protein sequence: CAWSNDPSSNEKLFF.

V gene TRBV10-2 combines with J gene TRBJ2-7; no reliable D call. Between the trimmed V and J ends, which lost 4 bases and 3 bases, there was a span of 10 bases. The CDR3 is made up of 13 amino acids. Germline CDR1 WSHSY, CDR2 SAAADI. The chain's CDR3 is CASSAGPLYEQYV. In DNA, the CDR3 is TGCGCCAGCAGTGCAGGTCCCCTCTACGAGCAGTACGTC.

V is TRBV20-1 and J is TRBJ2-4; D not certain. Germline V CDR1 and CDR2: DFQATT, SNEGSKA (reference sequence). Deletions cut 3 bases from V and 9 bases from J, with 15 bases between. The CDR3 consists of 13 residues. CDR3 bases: TGCAGTGCTAGTAGGGCCGCAGTCGGCATTCAGTACTTC. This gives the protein CSASRAAVGIQYF.

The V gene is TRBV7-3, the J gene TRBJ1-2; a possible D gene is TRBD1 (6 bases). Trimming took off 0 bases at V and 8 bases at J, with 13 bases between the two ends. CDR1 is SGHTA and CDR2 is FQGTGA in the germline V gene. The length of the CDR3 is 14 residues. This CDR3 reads CASSLTTGTGGYTF. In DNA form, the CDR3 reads TGTGCCAGCAGCTTAACAACAGGGACTGGCGGCTACACCTTC.

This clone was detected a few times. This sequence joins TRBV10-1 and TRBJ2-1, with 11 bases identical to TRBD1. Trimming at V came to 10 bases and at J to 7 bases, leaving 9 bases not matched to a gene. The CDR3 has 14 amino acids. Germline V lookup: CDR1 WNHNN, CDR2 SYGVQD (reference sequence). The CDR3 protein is CATAGTGGGNEQFF. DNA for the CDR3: TGCGCCACTGCCGGGACAGGGGGTGGGAATGAGCAGTTCTTC.

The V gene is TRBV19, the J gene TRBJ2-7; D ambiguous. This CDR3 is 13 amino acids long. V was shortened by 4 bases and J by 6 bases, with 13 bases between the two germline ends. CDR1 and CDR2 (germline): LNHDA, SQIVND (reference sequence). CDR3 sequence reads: CASSRAAGREQYV. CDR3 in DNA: TGTGCCAGTAGTAGGGCCGCAGGTCGCGAGCAGTACGTC.

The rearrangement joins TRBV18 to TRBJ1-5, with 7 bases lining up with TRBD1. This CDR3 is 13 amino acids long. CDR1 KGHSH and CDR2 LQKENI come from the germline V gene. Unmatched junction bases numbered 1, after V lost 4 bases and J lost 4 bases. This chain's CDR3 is CASSRQGNQPQHF. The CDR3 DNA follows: TGTGCCAGCTCACGACAGGGAAATCAGCCCCAGCATTTT.

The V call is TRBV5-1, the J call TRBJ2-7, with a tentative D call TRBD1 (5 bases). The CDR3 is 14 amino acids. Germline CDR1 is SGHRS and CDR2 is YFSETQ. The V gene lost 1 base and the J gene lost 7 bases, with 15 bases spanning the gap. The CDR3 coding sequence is TGCGCCAGCAGCTTGCTCGGACAAGCTGAAGAGCAGTACGTC. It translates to CASSLLGQAEEQYV.

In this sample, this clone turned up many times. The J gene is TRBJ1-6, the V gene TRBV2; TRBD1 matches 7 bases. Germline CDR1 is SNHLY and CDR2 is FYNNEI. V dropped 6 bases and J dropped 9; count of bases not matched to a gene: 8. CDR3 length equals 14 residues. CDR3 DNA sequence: TGTGCCAGCAGCCAGACAGGGAATACTTCACCCCTCCACTTT. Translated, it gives CASSQTGNTSPLHF.

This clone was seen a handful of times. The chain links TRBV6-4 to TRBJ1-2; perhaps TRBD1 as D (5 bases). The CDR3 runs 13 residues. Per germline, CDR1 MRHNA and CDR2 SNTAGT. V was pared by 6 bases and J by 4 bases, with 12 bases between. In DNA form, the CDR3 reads TGTGCCAGCAGGGCGACAGCCAGCTATGGCTACACCTTC. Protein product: CASRATASYGYTF.

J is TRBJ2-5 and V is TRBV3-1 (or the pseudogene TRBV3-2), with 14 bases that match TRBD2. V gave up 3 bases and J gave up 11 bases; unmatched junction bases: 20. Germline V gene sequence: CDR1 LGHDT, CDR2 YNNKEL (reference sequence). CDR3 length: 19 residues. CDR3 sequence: CASSHGGTSGGREYVGQYF. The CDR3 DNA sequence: TGTGCCAGCAGCCATGGGGGGACTAGCGGGGGTCGGGAGTATGTTGGACAGTACTTC.

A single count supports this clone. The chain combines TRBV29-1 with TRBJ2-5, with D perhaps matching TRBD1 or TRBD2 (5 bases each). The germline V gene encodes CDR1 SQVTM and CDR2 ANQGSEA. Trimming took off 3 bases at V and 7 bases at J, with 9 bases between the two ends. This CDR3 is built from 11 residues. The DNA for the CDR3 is TGCAGCGTTGAGAGGGACGGGACCCAGTACTTC. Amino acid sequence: CSVERDGTQYF. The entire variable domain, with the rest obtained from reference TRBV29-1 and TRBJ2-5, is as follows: SAVISQKPSRDICQRGTSLTIQCQVDSQVTMMFWYRQQPGQSLTLIATANQGSEATYESGFVIDKFPISRPNLTFSTLTVSNMSPEDSSIYLCSVERDGTQYFGPGTRLLVL.

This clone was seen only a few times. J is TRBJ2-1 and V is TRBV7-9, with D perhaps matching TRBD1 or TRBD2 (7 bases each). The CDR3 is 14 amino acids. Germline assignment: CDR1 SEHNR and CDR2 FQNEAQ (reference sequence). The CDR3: CASLRGGEYNEQFF. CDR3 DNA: TGTGCAAGTCTCAGGGGGGGCGAGTACAATGAGCAGTTCTTC.

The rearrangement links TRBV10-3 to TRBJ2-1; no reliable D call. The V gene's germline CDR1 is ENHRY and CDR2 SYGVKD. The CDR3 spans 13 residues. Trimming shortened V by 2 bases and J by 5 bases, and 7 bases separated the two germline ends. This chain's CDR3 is CAISEVTDNEQFF. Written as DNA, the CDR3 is TGTGCCATCAGTGAGGTAACCGACAATGAGCAGTTCTTC.

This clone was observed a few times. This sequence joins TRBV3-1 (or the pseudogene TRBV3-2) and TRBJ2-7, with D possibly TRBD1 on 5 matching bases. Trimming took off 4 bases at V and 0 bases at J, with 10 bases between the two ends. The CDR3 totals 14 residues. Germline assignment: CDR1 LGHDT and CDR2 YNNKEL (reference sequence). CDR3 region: CASSPTTASYEQYV. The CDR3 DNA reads TGTGCCAGCAGCCCCACGACAGCCTCCTACGAGCAGTACGTC.

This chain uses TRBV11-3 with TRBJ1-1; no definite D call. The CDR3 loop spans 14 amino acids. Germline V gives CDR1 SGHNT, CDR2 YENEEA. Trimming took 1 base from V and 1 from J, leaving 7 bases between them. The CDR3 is CASSLGNTNTEAFF. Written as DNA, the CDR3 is TGTGCCAGCAGCTTAGGTAACACGAACACTGAAGCTTTCTTT.

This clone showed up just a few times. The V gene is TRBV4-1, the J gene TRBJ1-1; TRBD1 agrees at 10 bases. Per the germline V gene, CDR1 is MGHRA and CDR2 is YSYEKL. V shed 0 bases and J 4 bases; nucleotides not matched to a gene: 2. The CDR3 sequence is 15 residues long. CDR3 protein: CASSQERTGGTEAFF. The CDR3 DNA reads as TGCGCCAGCAGCCAAGAACGGACAGGGGGCACTGAAGCTTTCTTT.

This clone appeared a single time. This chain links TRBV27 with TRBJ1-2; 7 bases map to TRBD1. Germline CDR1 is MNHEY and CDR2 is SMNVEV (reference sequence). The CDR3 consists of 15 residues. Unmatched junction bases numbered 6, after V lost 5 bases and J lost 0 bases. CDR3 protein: CASSPWTGPNYGYTF. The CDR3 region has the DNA TGTGCCAGCAGTCCTTGGACAGGCCCTAACTATGGCTACACCTTC.

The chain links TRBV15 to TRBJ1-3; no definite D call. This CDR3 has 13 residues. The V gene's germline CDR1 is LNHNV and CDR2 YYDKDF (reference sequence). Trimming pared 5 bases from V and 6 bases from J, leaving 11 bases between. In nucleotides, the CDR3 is TGTGCCACCAGCGGAAGCATGTCAAACACCATATATTTT. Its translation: CATSGSMSNTIYF.

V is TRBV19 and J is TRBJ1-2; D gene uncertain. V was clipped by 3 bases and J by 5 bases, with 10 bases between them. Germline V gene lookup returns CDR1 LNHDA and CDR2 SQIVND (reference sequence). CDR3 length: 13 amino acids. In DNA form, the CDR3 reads TGTGCCAGTAGTATTACTCAGGAGTATGGCTACACCTTC. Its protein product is CASSITQEYGYTF.

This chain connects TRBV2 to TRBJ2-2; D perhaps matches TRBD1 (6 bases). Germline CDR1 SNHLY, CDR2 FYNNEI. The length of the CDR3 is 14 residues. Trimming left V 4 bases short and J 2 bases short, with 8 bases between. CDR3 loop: CASSGGQNTGELFF. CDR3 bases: TGTGCCAGCAGTGGGGGACAAAACACCGGGGAGCTGTTTTTT.

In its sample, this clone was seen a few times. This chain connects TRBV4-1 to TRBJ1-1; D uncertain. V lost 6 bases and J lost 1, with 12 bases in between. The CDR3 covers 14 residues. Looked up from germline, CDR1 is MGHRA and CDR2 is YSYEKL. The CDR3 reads CASRGRTKNTEAFF. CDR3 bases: TGCGCCAGCAGAGGCCGGACGAAGAACACTGAAGCTTTCTTT.

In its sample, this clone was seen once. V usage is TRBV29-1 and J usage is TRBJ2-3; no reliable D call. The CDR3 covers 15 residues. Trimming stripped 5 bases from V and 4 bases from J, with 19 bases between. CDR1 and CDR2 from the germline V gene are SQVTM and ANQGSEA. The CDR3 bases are TGCAGCGTTTCCCGCCAGGTAAAGCCGGCAGATACGCAGTATTTT. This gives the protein CSVSRQVKPADTQYF.

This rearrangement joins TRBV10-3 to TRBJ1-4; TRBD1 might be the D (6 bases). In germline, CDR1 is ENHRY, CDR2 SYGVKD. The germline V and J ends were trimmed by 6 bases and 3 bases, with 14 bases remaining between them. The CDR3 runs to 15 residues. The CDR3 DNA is TGTGCCATCAGCAGTCAACAGGGCTCTAATGAAAAACTGTTTTTT. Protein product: CAISSQQGSNEKLFF.

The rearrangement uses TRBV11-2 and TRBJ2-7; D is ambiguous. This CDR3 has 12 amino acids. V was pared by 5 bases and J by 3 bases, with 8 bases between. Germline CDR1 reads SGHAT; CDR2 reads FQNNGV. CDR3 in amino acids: CASSQNIYEQYV. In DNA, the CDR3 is TGTGCCAGCAGCCAGAATATCTACGAGCAGTACGTC.